Listed below are T cell receptor beta chains from one sample, sequenced in a study of CD8 T cells in ankylosing spondylitis. In TCRdb, the 5' RACE reads were re-called with MiXCR into one record per CDR3 protein. The data show around 130,000 distinct CDR3 sequences, 17% seen once. Sequencing was performed on blood, either unsorted or a sorted T cell fraction (not recorded which). These receptors came from a male donor with ankylosing spondylitis. Both conserved end residues are part of each CDR3. A D gene is named only where the DNA matches it firmly. Expanded clones are given a class, and other clones once, few, many or no size at all.

. | . | TRBJ2-1 | TRBV2 | CASSELSGRLVNEQFF | TGTGCCAGCAGTGAACTTTCGGGACGCCTGGTTAATGAGCAGTTCTTC
. | few | TRBJ2-7 | TRBV12-3/TRBV12-4 | CASSLHVGYEQYF | TGTGCCAGCAGTTTGCACGTCGGTTACGAGCAGTACTTC
. | . | TRBJ2-1 | TRBV4-2 | CASSQTGEQFF | TGTGCCAGCAGCCAGACGGGTGAGCAGTTCTTC
. | few | TRBJ2-7 | TRBV9 | CASSPHRAVGSYEQYF | TGTGCCAGCAGCCCCCACCGAGCAGTCGGGTCCTACGAGCAGTACTTC
TRBD2 | . | TRBJ2-1 | TRBV6-1 | CASRKTSGNSYNERFF | TGTGCCAGCAGGAAGACTAGCGGGAACTCCTACAATGAGCGGTTCTTC
. | . | TRBJ1-1 | TRBV27 | CASSYRGGPTAFF | TGTGCCAGCAGTTACCGGGGGGGACCAACGGCTTTCTTT
. | many | TRBJ1-1 | TRBV27 | CASQLIQGSMNTEAFF | TGTGCCAGTCAACTGATACAGGGCTCCATGAACACTGAAGCTTTCTTT
. | few | TRBJ1-6 | TRBV5-6 | CASSLVTRNSPLHF | TGTGCCAGCAGCTTGGTTACTCGAAATTCACCCCTCCACTTT
TRBD2 | . | TRBJ2-1 | TRBV7-9 | CASSPAGLAGDEQFF | TGTGCCAGCAGCCCAGCGGGACTAGCGGGAGATGAGCAGTTCTTC
. | few | TRBJ2-1 | TRBV7-3 | CASSSPDHYNEQFF | TGTGCCAGCAGCTCCCCCGACCATTACAATGAGCAGTTCTTC
. | few | TRBJ1-1 | TRBV28 | CASSLPPVPDTEAFF | TGTGCCAGCAGTTTACCACCGGTTCCTGACACTGAAGCTTTCTTT
. | . | TRBJ2-1 | TRBV6-2/TRBV6-3 | CASSTSARSGNYNEQFF | .
. | few | TRBJ2-7 | TRBV9 | CASGDRLSEQYF | TGTGCCAGCGGTGACAGGCTTTCCGAGCAGTACTTC
. | . | TRBJ2-5 | TRBV12-5 | CASGSTDQETQYF | TGTGCTAGTGGCTCGACAGACCAAGAGACCCAGTACTTC
TRBD1 | many | TRBJ2-3 | TRBV11-2 | CASSLDIFGQERTDTQYF | TGTGCCAGCAGCTTAGATATTTTTGGACAGGAGCGCACAGATACGCAGTATTTT
. | . | TRBJ2-7 | TRBV5-4 | CASRGQLDYEQYF | TGTGCCAGCAGAGGACAGTTGGACTACGAGCAGTACTTC
. | . | TRBJ1-1 | TRBV5-6 | CASSLWAGDQNTEAFF | TGTGCCAGCAGCTTGTGGGCCGGGGACCAGAACACTGAAGCTTTCTTT
. | . | TRBJ2-7 | TRBV9 | CASSVGQMYEQYF | TGTGCCAGCAGCGTAGGGCAGATGTACGAGCAGTACTTC
. | . | TRBJ2-3 | TRBV6-5 | CASSYSGGGTDTQYF | TGTGCCAGCAGTTACTCAGGGGGGGGCACAGATACGCAGTATTTT
TRBD2 | many | TRBJ2-7 | TRBV5-1 | CASSSTSGRSYEQYF | TGCGCCAGCAGCTCCACTAGCGGGAGATCCTACGAGCAGTACTTC
. | . | TRBJ1-1 | TRBV19 | CASSSPSPEAFF | TGTGCCAGTAGCTCCCCTAGCCCTGAAGCTTTCTTT
TRBD2 | many | TRBJ2-1 | TRBV4-3 | CASSQDQQASGYNEQFF | TGCGCCAGCAGCCAAGATCAGCAGGCTAGCGGATACAATGAGCAGTTCTTC
TRBD2 | few | TRBJ2-1 | TRBV24-1 | CATSGRTSGKGEQFF | TGTGCCACCAGTGGTCGGACTAGCGGGAAAGGTGAGCAGTTCTTC
TRBD2 | . | TRBJ2-1 | TRBV7-6 | CASSLAGLAGDRNEQFF | TGTGCCAGCAGCTTAGCGGGACTAGCGGGAGATAGGAATGAGCAGTTCTTC
TRBD2 | many | TRBJ2-7 | TRBV7-2 | CASSLELAGGPYEQYF | TGTGCCAGCAGCTTAGAACTAGCGGGAGGGCCATACGAGCAGTACTTC
TRBD2 | . | TRBJ2-2 | TRBV27 | CASTGGKDTGELFF | TGTGCCAGCACGGGGGGAAAGGACACCGGGGAGCTGTTTTTT
. | few | TRBJ2-5 | TRBV7-9 | CASSLEQDPRETQYF | TGTGCCAGCAGCTTAGAACAGGACCCAAGAGAGACCCAGTACTTC
. | . | TRBJ2-3 | TRBV5-6 | CTSSLEDTVDTQYF | TGTACCAGCAGCTTGGAGGACACGGTAGATACGCAGTATTTT
. | . | TRBJ1-1 | TRBV9 | CASSTAWAAEAFF | TGTGCCAGCAGCACCGCCTGGGCGGCTGAAGCTTTCTTT
TRBD1 | few | TRBJ1-6 | TRBV20-1 | CSADLGGQGVSPLHF | TGCAGTGCCGACTTGGGGGGACAGGGCGTTTCACCCCTCCACTTT
. | . | TRBJ2-1 | TRBV27 | CASSIRAGNEQFF | TGTGCCAGCAGTATTAGGGCTGGCAATGAGCAGTTCTTC
TRBD1 | . | TRBJ2-2 | TRBV5-1 | CASSARDRNTGELFF | TGCGCCAGCAGCGCGAGGGACAGGAACACCGGGGAGCTGTTTTTT